This passage covers 25 T cell receptor beta chains from one sample sequenced in a study of CD8 T cells in ankylosing spondylitis. Using its own MiXCR run on the 5' RACE reads, TCRdb lists one record per CDR3 protein. The sample has fewer than 250,000 distinct CDR3 sequences, about 10% seen once. The sample consisted of blood, either unsorted or a sorted T cell fraction (not recorded which). The receptor source for this set is a male donor with ankylosing spondylitis or in good health (not recorded which).

This clonotype has just a few counts. V is TRBV28 and J is TRBJ2-7; D may be TRBD1 or TRBD2 (5 bases each). V was trimmed by 6 bases and J by 5 bases, leaving 20 bases between them. Germline V CDR1 and CDR2: MDHEN, SYDVKM. This CDR3 comprises 15 residues. The CDR3 DNA reads as TGTGCCAGCAGATCCGGGACGGATTTTTTGGACGAGCAGTACTTC. This translates into CASRSGTDFLDEQYF.

The gene calls are TRBV20-1 and TRBJ2-7, with TRBD1 matching over 11 bases. Germline V gene lookup returns CDR1 DFQATT and CDR2 SNEGSKA (reference sequence). The CDR3 totals 14 residues. V dropped 6 bases and J dropped 2; count of bases not matched to a gene: 6. The CDR3 DNA is TGCAGTGCCCAGGGGGGACAGGGGGCCTACGAGCAGTACTTC. This codes for CSAQGGQGAYEQYF.

This clonotype was counted only a few times. This chain links TRBV2 with TRBJ2-5; D not certain. The CDR3 is made up of 14 amino acids. Trimming removed 7 bases at V and 3 bases at J, with 15 bases between. CDR1 and CDR2 (germline): SNHLY, FYNNEI. The CDR3 region is CASTPRRSEETQYF. CDR3 DNA: TGTGCCAGCACGCCCAGGCGGAGTGAAGAGACCCAGTACTTC.

This clonotype has a count of ten or more. This chain links TRBV5-1 with TRBJ1-2; perhaps TRBD1 as D (5 bases). Germline lookup yields CDR1 SGHRS and CDR2 YFSETQ. V was trimmed by 0 bases and J by 0 bases, leaving 9 bases between them. The CDR3 is made up of 15 amino acids. CDR3 loop: CASSLVPGSNYGYTF. CDR3 nucleotide sequence: TGCGCCAGCAGCTTGGTCCCAGGGTCTAACTATGGCTACACCTTC.

The V and J genes are TRBV7-9 and TRBJ1-2; 9 positions match TRBD1. This CDR3 region has 14 residues. Trimming removed 5 bases from V and 8 bases from J; junction bases left unmatched: 9. Germline assignment: CDR1 SEHNR and CDR2 FQNEAQ (reference sequence). CDR3 DNA sequence: TGTGCCAGCAGCGCCGGAACAGGGGGCAGGGGCTACACCTTC. Translating gives CASSAGTGGRGYTF.

The chain is built from TRBV5-1 and TRBJ2-1; D is uncertain. Germline V gene data show CDR1 as SGHRS and CDR2 as YFSETQ. The CDR3 has 12 amino acids. The germline V and J ends were trimmed by 2 bases and 5 bases, with 5 bases remaining between them. CDR3 sequence: CASSLIDNEQFF. CDR3 nucleotide sequence: TGCGCCAGCAGCTTAATCGACAATGAGCAGTTCTTC.

This rearrangement joins TRBV7-2 to TRBJ2-1, with 8 bases matching TRBD2. The CDR3 is made up of 15 amino acids. From germline, CDR1 is SGHTA and CDR2 FQGNSA. J gave up 4 bases and V 8 bases, and 10 bases lay outside the gene matches. As DNA, the CDR3 is TGTGCCAGCGTTGTCCACGGGGGGGAATACAATGAGCAGTTCTTC. Its protein is CASVVHGGEYNEQFF. Supplemented by reference TRBV7-2 and TRBJ2-1, the full variable domain reads GAGVSQSPSNKVTEKGKDVELRCDPISGHTALYWYRQSLGQGLEFLIYFQGNSAPDKSGLPSDRFSAERTGGSVSTLTIQRTQQEDSAVYLCASVVHGGEYNEQFFGPGTRLTVL.

This clonotype has just one count. J is TRBJ2-5 and V is TRBV20-1; D call uncertain. Germline-derived CDR1 and CDR2 are DFQATT and SNEGSKA (reference sequence). CDR3 length equals 11 residues. Trimming shortened V by 4 bases and J by 5 bases, and 8 bases separated the two germline ends. The CDR3: CSAKPKETQYF. In DNA, the CDR3 is TGCAGTGCTAAGCCAAAGGAGACCCAGTACTTC.

This clonotype was recorded at least ten times. The chain recombines TRBV20-1 with TRBJ1-2, with D unclear. CDR1 DFQATT and CDR2 SNEGSKA come from the germline V gene (reference sequence). This CDR3 region has 12 residues. With 7 bases removed from V and 5 bases from J, the gap between germline ends came to 14 bases. The CDR3 loop is CSVTDGGYGYTF. The CDR3 DNA reads as TGCAGTGTCACCGACGGCGGGTATGGCTACACCTTC.

This clonotype was seen a handful of times. The J gene is TRBJ2-5, the V gene TRBV20-1, with D perhaps TRBD1 or TRBD2 (5 bases each). The V gene's germline CDR1 is DFQATT and CDR2 SNEGSKA (reference sequence). Trimming cost V 6 bases and J 0 bases, with 8 bases left between them. The CDR3 is 12 residues long. CDR3 region: CSAGTDQETQYF. CDR3 bases: TGCAGTGCAGGGACGGACCAAGAGACCCAGTACTTC.

The CDR3 reads CASSLAGASSYEQYF. The CDR3 DNA sequence: TGCGCCAGCAGCTTGGCCGGGGCCAGCTCCTACGAGCAGTACTTC. The chain joins TRBV5-1 to TRBJ2-7; tentatively, D is TRBD1 or TRBD2 (5 bases each). The CDR3 runs to 15 residues. Trimming left V 0 bases short and J 0 bases short, with 10 bases between. Germline V gives CDR1 SGHRS, CDR2 YFSETQ.

The CDR3 loop is CSVVQDSKNQPQHF. The CDR3 bases are TGCAGCGTTGTTCAGGACAGCAAAAATCAGCCCCAGCATTTT. The J gene is TRBJ1-5, the V gene TRBV29-1; tentatively, D is TRBD1 (6 bases). The CDR3 covers 14 residues. Trimming stripped 4 bases from V and 4 bases from J, with 14 bases between. The germline CDR1 and CDR2 sequences are SQVTM and ANQGSEA.

This chain joins TRBV20-1 and TRBJ2-3; the D gene is possibly TRBD2 (6 bases). The CDR3 is 15 amino acids. From germline, CDR1 is DFQATT and CDR2 SNEGSKA (reference sequence). Trimming removed 1 base from V and 3 bases from J, with 14 bases in between. DNA of the CDR3: TGCAGTGCTAGAGCTGGCTTCCGGGGGACAGATACGCAGTATTTT. It yields the protein CSARAGFRGTDTQYF.

This clonotype has ten or more counts. This chain joins TRBV18 and TRBJ2-3; 7 bases line up with TRBD2. The CDR3 extends over 15 amino acids. V was pared by 5 bases and J by 2 bases, with 7 bases of the junction left unmatched. CDR1 is KGHSH and CDR2 is LQKENI in the germline V gene. The DNA for the CDR3 is TGTGCCAGCTCAGGATATAGCGGGTACACAGATACGCAGTATTTT. The encoded protein is CASSGYSGYTDTQYF.

Ten or more counts support this clonotype. The chain joins TRBV27 to TRBJ2-5; D remains unclear. V was trimmed by 0 bases and J by 11 bases, leaving 16 bases between them. The length of the CDR3 is 14 residues. CDR1 and CDR2 from the germline V gene are MNHEY and SMNVEV (reference sequence). The CDR3 here is CASSLSRAPVVQYF. CDR3 sequence (DNA): TGTGCCAGCAGTTTATCGCGAGCCCCCGTGGTTCAGTACTTC.

This clonotype occurred many times. This chain connects TRBV7-3 to TRBJ1-1; D not resolved. Germline loops: CDR1 SGHTA, CDR2 FQGTGA. The CDR3 has 16 residues. Trimming shortened V by 2 bases and J by 0 bases, and 13 bases separated the two germline ends. This chain's CDR3 is CASSLRGIPVNTEAFF. CDR3 sequence (DNA): TGTGCCAGCAGCTTACGAGGGATCCCGGTGAACACTGAAGCTTTCTTT.

This clonotype has ten or more counts. The chain links TRBV25-1 to TRBJ1-5, with D possibly being TRBD1 (5 bases). This CDR3 is built from 22 residues. The V end lost 4 bases, the J end lost 7 bases, and 38 bases lay between the germline ends. Germline values: CDR1 MGHDK, CDR2 SYGVNS. The DNA of the CDR3 is TGTGCCAGCAGTGTTGACTCTTACACCGGGACTGCTCCCGCCTCGGGTGGCCAGCCCCAGCATTTT. Translating it yields CASSVDSYTGTAPASGGQPQHF.

The sample holds many counts of this clonotype. The chain couples TRBV5-1 to TRBJ2-3; perhaps D is TRBD1 or TRBD2 (5 bases each). Germline assignment: CDR1 SGHRS and CDR2 YFSETQ. The germline V and J ends were trimmed by 5 bases and 5 bases, with 15 bases remaining between them. CDR3 size: 14 residues. CDR3 amino acids: CASRRGVGEDTQYF. The CDR3 nucleotides read TGCGCCAGCAGGAGAGGGGTTGGAGAAGATACGCAGTATTTT.

This clonotype was observed many times. The chain combines TRBV11-2 with TRBJ2-5; D not certain. Looked up from germline, CDR1 is SGHAT and CDR2 is FQNNGV. The CDR3 length is 15 residues. V dropped 5 bases and J dropped 1 base, with 14 bases sitting between them. CDR3 region: CASSPRRRIQETQYF. The CDR3 nucleotides read TGTGCCAGCAGCCCTAGAAGAAGGATCCAAGAGACCCAGTACTTC.

There are many counts of this clonotype. This rearrangement joins TRBV20-1 to TRBJ1-5; D is ambiguous. Germline V CDR1 and CDR2: DFQATT, SNEGSKA (reference sequence). The V end lost 0 bases, the J end lost 2 bases, and 8 bases lay between the germline ends. The CDR3 extends over 14 amino acids. The CDR3 region has the DNA TGCAGTGCTAGAGATCGGACTGGCAATCAGCCCCAGCATTTT. It codes for CSARDRTGNQPQHF.

This clonotype was seen many times. The V and J genes are TRBV20-1 and TRBJ2-3; maybe TRBD1 (6 bases). V gave up 0 bases and J gave up 4 bases, with 23 bases separating them. The CDR3 is 18 residues long. Germline V gene data show CDR1 as DFQATT and CDR2 as SNEGSKA (reference sequence). CDR3 loop: CSARDHLEGVRGPDTQYF. CDR3 coding DNA: TGCAGTGCTAGAGACCATCTAGAGGGTGTCAGGGGCCCAGATACGCAGTATTTT.

This clonotype was seen repeatedly, ten times or more. The chain is built from TRBV2 and TRBJ1-2; 12 nucleotides line up with TRBD1. CDR1 is SNHLY, CDR2 FYNNEI, per germline. The V gene end was trimmed by 2 bases and the J gene end by 8 bases; junction bases not matched to a gene: 6. The CDR3 is 15 residues long. The CDR3 sequence: CASSEMGQGAGGYTF. The CDR3 DNA sequence: TGTGCCAGCAGTGAAATGGGACAGGGGGCAGGCGGCTACACCTTC.

This clonotype appeared many times. The chain is built from TRBV12-3 or TRBV12-4 and TRBJ2-2; no definite D call. The CDR3 covers 14 residues. The V gene lost 1 base and the J gene lost 5 bases, with 8 bases spanning the gap. CDR3 region: CASSLVDTTGELFF. CDR3 bases: TGTGCCAGCAGTTTAGTCGACACAACCGGGGAGCTGTTTTTT.

This clonotype was detected a few times. The V call is TRBV9, the J call TRBJ1-1; D not certain. V was clipped by 0 bases and J by 6 bases, with 9 bases between them. In germline, CDR1 is SGDLS, CDR2 YYNGEE. CDR3 length: 13 amino acids. CDR3 nucleotide sequence: TGTGCCAGCAGCGTAGCTGGTGGGTCTGAAGCTTTCTTT. This translates into CASSVAGGSEAFF.

This clonotype was seen repeatedly, ten times or more. This chain uses TRBV24-1 with TRBJ2-5, with unresolved D. Germline CDR1 and CDR2: KGHDR and SFDVKD. The CDR3 is 13 residues long. Trimming stripped 7 bases from V and 2 bases from J, with 10 bases between. The CDR3, as DNA: TGTGCCACCAGGAGGACGGAGCAAGAGACCCAGTACTTC. Translation: CATRRTEQETQYF.